These 25 T cell receptor beta chains were sequenced from one sample in a study of cytomegalovirus exposure and HLA in healthy donors. The PCR used 60 Vbeta and 13 Jbeta primers. Assay used: immunoSEQ multiplex PCR; TCRdb lists only in-frame clones, some missing. This table holds about 180,000 clones, 75% to 85% found once. Sequenced sample: PBMCs. The receptors originated from a woman aged 25 to 39 in good health and CMV-seropositive.

J is TRBJ2-5 and V is TRBV6-1; 11 bases agree with TRBD2. Trimming took 2 bases from V and 5 from J; bases not matched to a gene: 7. CDR1 and CDR2 (germline): MNHNS, SASEGT. The CDR3 covers 16 residues. Here the CDR3 DNA reads TGTGCCAGCAGTGAAATAGCGGGGGGGCCTCAGGAGACCCAGTACTTC. Protein sequence: CASSEIAGGPQETQYF.

The V call is TRBV6-5, the J call TRBJ2-3; TRBD1 aligns across 9 bases. The CDR3 extends over 15 amino acids. Trimming took 4 bases from V and 3 from J; bases not matched to a gene: 5. Germline assignment: CDR1 MNHEY and CDR2 SVGAGI. CDR3 residues: CASSSRDRVTDTQYF. For the CDR3, the DNA is TGTGCCAGCAGTTCCCGGGACAGGGTGACAGATACGCAGTATTTT.

The chain is built from TRBV7-2 and TRBJ2-7; no definite D call. Trimming left V 0 bases short and J 5 bases short, with 5 bases between. The germline V gene has CDR1 SGHTA and CDR2 FQGNSA. The CDR3 consists of 12 residues. CDR3 amino acids: CASSLAEHEQYF. The CDR3 nucleotides are TGTGCCAGCAGCTTAGCGGAGCACGAGCAGTACTTC. Together with reference TRBV7-2 and TRBJ2-7, the CDR3 gives the full variable domain: GAGVSQSPSNKVTEKGKDVELRCDPISGHTALYWYRQSLGQGLEFLIYFQGNSAPDKSGLPSDRFSAERTGGSVSTLTIQRTQQEDSAVYLCASSLAEHEQYFGPGTRLTVT.

This chain links TRBV6-1 with TRBJ1-1; 10 positions match TRBD1. V shed 6 bases, J shed 0 bases, and the junction held 4 bases outside the gene matches. The V gene's germline CDR1 is MNHNS and CDR2 SASEGT. CDR3 length: 15 amino acids. The CDR3 region is CASRAGQGMNTEAFF. The CDR3 DNA reads as TGTGCCAGCAGGGCGGGACAGGGGATGAACACTGAAGCTTTCTTT.

V is TRBV13 and J is TRBJ2-3, with 10 bases matching TRBD2. V shed 5 bases, J shed 2 bases, and the junction held 4 bases outside the gene matches. This CDR3 has 15 residues. The germline CDR1 and CDR2 sequences are PRHDT and FYEKMQ (reference sequence). As DNA, the CDR3 is TGTGCCAGCAGCATAGCGGGGGGCAACACAGATACGCAGTATTTT. Protein product: CASSIAGGNTDTQYF.

The chain couples TRBV5-1 to TRBJ2-3; 9 bases are shared with TRBD2. This CDR3 has 19 residues. Germline V gene lookup returns CDR1 SGHRS and CDR2 YFSETQ. Unmatched junction bases numbered 13, after V lost 2 bases and J lost 0 bases. The CDR3 reads CASSFDVAGVYSSTDTQYF. The CDR3 region has the DNA TGCGCCAGCAGCTTCGACGTAGCGGGGGTGTACTCTAGCACAGATACGCAGTATTTT.

The chain links TRBV5-4 to TRBJ1-6; TRBD1 might be the D (6 bases). The CDR3 length is 15 residues. Germline V gene lookup returns CDR1 SGHNT and CDR2 YYREEE (reference sequence). The V end lost 0 bases, the J end lost 6 bases, and 10 bases lay between the germline ends. CDR3 nucleotides: TGTGCCAGCAGCTTGGCAGGGGTCGGTAATTCACCCCTCCACTTT. Translation gives CASSLAGVGNSPLHF.

The chain links TRBV28 to TRBJ1-5; a weak D match, TRBD1 (6 bases). The germline V and J ends were trimmed by 5 bases and 3 bases, with 11 bases remaining between them. This CDR3 comprises 14 residues. Germline CDR1 and CDR2: MDHEN and SYDVKM. CDR3 DNA: TGTGCCAGCAGTCTAGGACAGTTCAATCAGCCCCAGCATTTT. Translated, it gives CASSLGQFNQPQHF.

This sequence joins TRBV7-9 and TRBJ2-4; 7 bases fit TRBD1. In germline, CDR1 is SEHNR, CDR2 FQNEAQ (reference sequence). The CDR3 is 15 amino acids. Trimming at V came to 5 bases and at J to 0 bases, leaving 4 bases not matched to a gene. DNA of the CDR3: TGTGCCAGCAGCACAGGGGCAGTAGCCAAAAACATTCAGTACTTC. This encodes CASSTGAVAKNIQYF.

The chain joins TRBV5-6 to TRBJ2-5, with D hard to call. This CDR3 has 11 residues. Looked up from germline, CDR1 is SGHDT and CDR2 is YYEEEE. V lost 4 bases, J lost 4 bases, and 5 bases lay in between. The CDR3 nucleotides read TGTGCCAGCAGCCGGAGAGAGACCCAGTACTTC. Its protein is CASSRRETQYF.

This chain joins TRBV10-1 and TRBJ2-3, with D unclear. The V gene's germline CDR1 is WNHNN and CDR2 SYGVQD (reference sequence). The CDR3 spans 14 residues. The V end was cut by 3 bases, the J end by 1 base, with 8 bases between. In nucleotides, the CDR3 is TGCGCCAGCAGTGATACGTCGGGCACAGATACGCAGTATTTT. Its translation: CASSDTSGTDTQYF.

The chain combines TRBV4-3 with TRBJ2-1; 7 bases are shared with TRBD2. Germline V CDR1 and CDR2: LGHNA, YSLEER. V was clipped by 8 bases and J by 5 bases; unmatched bases: 18. CDR3 length equals 17 residues. This CDR3 is CASRPGSGVGVHNEQFF. The CDR3 DNA is TGCGCCAGCCGACCGGGAAGCGGGGTTGGTGTCCACAATGAGCAGTTCTTC.

This sequence joins TRBV5-4 and TRBJ1-4; D is unclear. Looked up from germline, CDR1 is SGHNT and CDR2 is YYREEE (reference sequence). The ends were cut back, 3 bases at V and 1 base at J, with 7 bases in the middle. This CDR3 region has 14 residues. CDR3 nucleotide sequence: TGTGCCAGCAGCTCAGAGGGAACTAATGAAAAACTGTTTTTT. Its protein product is CASSSEGTNEKLFF.

This sequence joins TRBV28 and TRBJ1-2; 7 bases line up with TRBD1. Germline assignment: CDR1 MDHEN and CDR2 SYDVKM. The V segment lost 2 bases and the J segment 2 bases; nucleotides outside the gene matches: 2. This CDR3 has 14 residues. The CDR3 here is CASSLRGLNYGYTF. The DNA for the CDR3 is TGTGCCAGCAGTTTAAGGGGGCTCAACTATGGCTACACCTTC.

A few counts support this clone. The chain is built from TRBV29-1 and TRBJ1-2, with a tentative D call TRBD1 (5 bases). Trimming left V 0 bases short and J 0 bases short, with 14 bases between. The CDR3 length is 16 residues. Germline CDR1 is SQVTM and CDR2 is ANQGSEA. CDR3 sequence reads: CSVEDQSPGANYGYTF. CDR3 nucleotides: TGCAGCGTTGAAGATCAATCCCCGGGGGCTAACTATGGCTACACCTTC.

The V call is TRBV7-9, the J call TRBJ1-2, with unresolved D. This CDR3 spans 16 amino acids. V shed 4 bases and J shed 0 bases, with 15 bases lying between them. The germline V gene encodes CDR1 SEHNR and CDR2 FQNEAQ (reference sequence). The CDR3 protein is CASSSGRDTSNYGYTF. In DNA form, the CDR3 reads TGTGCCAGCAGCTCTGGCCGCGACACATCTAACTATGGCTACACCTTC.

V and J are TRBV5-1 and TRBJ1-3, with D possibly matching TRBD1 (5 bases). The V gene lost 0 bases and the J gene lost 0 bases, with 10 bases spanning the gap. This CDR3 has 16 amino acids. Germline V gene data show CDR1 as SGHRS and CDR2 as YFSETQ. The CDR3, as DNA: TGCGCCAGCAGCTTGGCCGGGGGAGCCTCTGGAAACACCATATATTTT. This encodes CASSLAGGASGNTIYF. The full variable domain, its missing parts supplied by reference TRBV5-1 and TRBJ1-3, is KAGVTQTPRYLIKTRGQQVTLSCSPISGHRSVSWYQQTPGQGLQFLFEYFSETQRNKGNFPGRFSGRQFSNSRSEMNVSTLELGDSALYLCASSLAGGASGNTIYFGEGSWLTVV.

This clone was counted a single time. The V and J genes are TRBV5-1 and TRBJ1-3, with D possibly matching TRBD1 (5 bases). The CDR3 runs 15 residues. Trimming cost V 5 bases and J 4 bases, with 16 bases left between them. Per the germline V gene, CDR1 is SGHRS and CDR2 is YFSETQ. CDR3 region: CASRPEGSGGNTIYF. CDR3 nucleotides: TGCGCCAGCAGACCGGAGGGGAGCGGGGGAAACACCATATATTTT.

The chain combines TRBV27 with TRBJ1-5; TRBD1 matches 7 bases. Germline lookup yields CDR1 MNHEY and CDR2 SMNVEV (reference sequence). CDR3 length: 15 residues. V trimming: 6 bases; J trimming: 1 base; junction bases outside the gene matches: 6. CDR3 sequence (DNA): TGTGCCAGCAGCAAGGGGGCAAGGAGCAATCAGCCCCAGCATTTT. This gives the protein CASSKGARSNQPQHF.

This clone appeared a few times. V usage is TRBV12-1 and J usage is TRBJ2-2; the table's D call, TRBD1, has no DNA check behind it. TRBV12-1 is deemed a pseudogene. CDR3 length: 16 residues. The CDR3 DNA reads as TGTGCCAGCAGCTCTTGGGGCCATGCGAACACCGGGGAGCTGTTTTTT. This sequence encodes CASSSWGHANTGELFF.

The chain uses TRBV2 and TRBJ2-5, with 10 bases matching TRBD1. Germline CDR1 is SNHLY and CDR2 is FYNNEI. V shed 4 bases and J 5 bases; nucleotides not matched to a gene: 1. The CDR3 length is 13 residues. The CDR3 protein is CASSGDRGETQYF. In DNA form, the CDR3 reads TGTGCCAGCAGTGGGGACAGGGGCGAGACCCAGTACTTC.

The chain carries TRBV29-1 and TRBJ2-7; unclear D gene. The CDR3 totals 12 residues. In germline, CDR1 is SQVTM, CDR2 ANQGSEA. V gave up 6 bases and J gave up 1 base, with 10 bases separating them. CDR3 DNA sequence: TGCAGCGTGGCAGGAAGTTCCTACGAGCAGTACTTC. Translated, it gives CSVAGSSYEQYF.

This clone has more than one count but fewer than ten. This sequence joins TRBV12-5 and TRBJ2-7; D not resolved. Per the germline V gene, CDR1 is LGHNT and CDR2 is FRNRAP. The CDR3 is made up of 15 amino acids. The ends were cut back, 1 base at V and 3 bases at J, with 13 bases in the middle. This CDR3 reads CASGLGLPQVYEQYF. In nucleotides, the CDR3 is TGTGCTAGTGGTTTGGGTCTCCCACAAGTCTACGAGCAGTACTTC. Full variable domain (missing parts from reference TRBV12-5 and TRBJ2-7): DARVTQTPRHKVTEMGQEVTMRCQPILGHNTVFWYRQTMMQGLELLAYFRNRAPLDDSGMPKDRFSAEMPDATLATLKIQPSEPRDSAVYFCASGLGLPQVYEQYFGPGTRLTVT.

The chain combines TRBV2 with TRBJ2-3; TRBD2 aligns across 7 bases. With V trimmed by 7 bases and J by 3 bases, 4 bases remained unmatched. There are 13 residues in the CDR3. The germline V gene has CDR1 SNHLY and CDR2 FYNNEI. The DNA for the CDR3 is TGTGCCAGCAATGCGGGGGTGACAGATACGCAGTATTTT. Protein product: CASNAGVTDTQYF.

This chain uses TRBV13 with TRBJ1-3; TRBD1 might be the D (6 bases). Germline V lookup: CDR1 PRHDT, CDR2 FYEKMQ (reference sequence). The CDR3 has 15 residues. Trimming shortened V by 2 bases and J by 8 bases, and 16 bases separated the two germline ends. In nucleotides, the CDR3 is TGTGCCAGCAGCTTATGGGGGGGCGCCCGGGACACCATATATTTT. Translating gives CASSLWGGARDTIYF.